This entry describes one TCR beta chain. The CDR3 runs 16 residues. V was clipped by 0 bases and J by 6 bases; unmatched bases: 10. Germline V gives CDR1 SGHNT, CDR2 YYREEE (reference sequence). The data belong to a study of T-cell memory formation after mild COVID-19. Across the whole study: Most TCR clusters belonged to a single donor.

TCRdb re-called the 5' RACE reads through MiXCR, storing one row per CDR3 protein. The table includes 500,000 to 600,000 distinct CDR3 sequences, about a sixth detected once. This rearrangement joins TRBV5-4 to TRBJ1-1, with 8 positions matching TRBD1. The sequence was collected from an adult woman who had mild COVID-19 (a few samples of this study predate the infection). Cell type and time point are not known. The material sequenced was PBMCs or a T cell subset sorted from them (not recorded which). The CDR3 DNA sequence: TGTGCCAGCAGCTTGGGGACAGGGATGTTTGGGGCTGAAGCTTTCTTT. It translates to CASSLGTGMFGAEAFF.